These 9 T cell receptor beta chains came from one sample sequenced in a study of blood T cell repertoires in COVID-19 (dated by TCRdb to the early 2020s). Library generation was performed with the immunoSEQ multiplex PCR assay. Imported from immuneACCESS, the table was reduced by TCRdb to in-frame sequences with V and J called. These copies leave out some clones; in studies compared against another copy, an unresolved V gene accounts for under half, and the cause of the remainder is not known. The sample data list 200,000 to 250,000 clones, and 84% of these were observed just once. The biggest ten clones account for roughly 10% of the sample. Sequencing was done on a sample of peripheral blood. The receptors come from a man aged 45-65 years with active or convalescent COVID-19.

The V gene is TRBV19, the J gene TRBJ2-4, with 7 positions matching TRBD2. J was trimmed by 1 base and V by 3 bases; bases with no gene match: 3. CDR3 length: 15 amino acids. Germline V gene sequence: CDR1 LNHDA, CDR2 SQIVND (reference sequence). The CDR3 protein is CASSMLREAKNIQYF. The CDR3, as DNA: TGTGCCAGTAGTATGTTGCGGGAGGCCAAAAACATTCAGTACTTC.

The CDR3 sequence is CASSFTSVTDTQYF. CDR3 DNA: TGTGCCAGCAGCTTTACTAGCGTCACAGATACGCAGTATTTT. The V call is TRBV5-5, the J call TRBJ2-3; TRBD2 aligns across 7 bases. Germline CDR1 reads SGHKS; CDR2 reads YYEKEE (reference sequence). This CDR3 spans 14 amino acids. V was pared by 2 bases and J by 2 bases, with 2 bases of the junction left unmatched. Variable domain in full (rest from reference TRBV5-5 and TRBJ2-3): DAGVTQSPTHLIKTRGQQVTLRCSPISGHKSVSWYQQVLGQGPQFIFQYYEKEERGRGNFPDRFSARQFPNYSSELNVNALLLGDSALYLCASSFTSVTDTQYFGPGTRLTVL.

The chain has TRBV19 and TRBJ1-2; D is unresolved. Germline CDR1 reads LNHDA; CDR2 reads SQIVND (reference sequence). Trimming cost V 7 bases and J 2 bases, with 8 bases left between them. This CDR3 is built from 12 residues. Here the CDR3 reads CASNERNYGYTF. DNA of the CDR3: TGTGCCAGTAACGAGCGAAACTATGGCTACACCTTC.

The rearrangement links TRBV2 to TRBJ1-5, with 8 nucleotides matching TRBD1. Losses at the gene ends were 6 bases for V and 3 bases for J; bases not matched to a gene: 4. Looked up from germline, CDR1 is SNHLY and CDR2 is FYNNEI. This CDR3 region has 14 residues. The CDR3 DNA reads as TGTGCCAGCAGAGGGACAGGCGACAATCAGCCCCAGCATTTT. It codes for CASRGTGDNQPQHF.

V gene TRBV15 combines with J gene TRBJ2-7, with a possible D match to TRBD1 (6 bases). Germline V gene sequence: CDR1 LNHNV, CDR2 YYDKDF (reference sequence). The CDR3 is made up of 18 amino acids. The V and J ends lost 2 bases and 4 bases respectively, with 24 bases between them. Written as DNA, the CDR3 is TGTGCCACCAGCAGATACCCTCCACAGGGACGCGGCGCTTACGAGCAGTACTTC. Translating gives CATSRYPPQGRGAYEQYF.

CDR3 coding DNA: TGTGCCAGCAGCCCAGGACAGGGGGCCCTCTACGAGCAGTACTTC. Translation gives CASSPGQGALYEQYF. The V and J genes are TRBV7-2 and TRBJ2-7, with 11 bases lining up with TRBD1. Unmatched junction bases numbered 6, after V lost 5 bases and J lost 3 bases. Germline values: CDR1 SGHTA, CDR2 FQGNSA. The CDR3 totals 15 residues. The variable domain in full, completed from reference TRBV7-2 and TRBJ2-7, reads GAGVSQSPSNKVTEKGKDVELRCDPISGHTALYWYRQSLGQGLEFLIYFQGNSAPDKSGLPSDRFSAERTGGSVSTLTIQRTQQEDSAVYLCASSPGQGALYEQYFGPGTRLTVT.

This clone was seen only once. The rearrangement joins TRBV3-1 (or the pseudogene TRBV3-2) to TRBJ2-1; 11 nucleotides align to TRBD1. This CDR3 has 16 amino acids. Germline CDR1 is LGHDT and CDR2 is YNNKEL (reference sequence). V lost 4 bases to trimming and J lost 5 bases; unmatched junction nucleotides: 7. Written as DNA, the CDR3 is TGTGCCAGCAGCCCTCGGGACAGGGGGGTCCACAATGAGCAGTTCTTC. Translation gives CASSPRDRGVHNEQFF.

The chain has TRBV5-1 and TRBJ1-1, with D possibly being TRBD1 (5 bases). The germline CDR1 and CDR2 sequences are SGHRS and YFSETQ. V gave up 1 base and J gave up 4 bases, with 8 bases separating them. The length of the CDR3 is 13 residues. CDR3 sequence reads: CASSLTGGTEAFF. CDR3 bases: TGCGCCAGCAGCTTGACCGGGGGCACTGAAGCTTTCTTT. The full variable domain, rest sourced from reference TRBV5-1 and TRBJ1-1, is KAGVTQTPRYLIKTRGQQVTLSCSPISGHRSVSWYQQTPGQGLQFLFEYFSETQRNKGNFPGRFSGRQFSNSRSEMNVSTLELGDSALYLCASSLTGGTEAFFGQGTRLTVV.

The J gene is TRBJ1-4, the V gene TRBV7-6, with D unclear. V dropped 1 base and J dropped 0 bases, with 6 bases sitting between them. Germline values: CDR1 SGHVS, CDR2 FNYEAQ. The CDR3 is 15 residues long. The DNA of the CDR3 is TGTGCCAGCAGCTTAGGAGTGTCAACTAATGAAAAACTGTTTTTT. Translation gives CASSLGVSTNEKLFF.